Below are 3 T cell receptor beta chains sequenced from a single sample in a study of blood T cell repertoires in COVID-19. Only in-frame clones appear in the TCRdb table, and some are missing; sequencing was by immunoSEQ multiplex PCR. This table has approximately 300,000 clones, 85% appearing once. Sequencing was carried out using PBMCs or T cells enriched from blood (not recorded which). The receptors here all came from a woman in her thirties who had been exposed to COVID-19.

As DNA, the CDR3 is TGCGCCAGCAGTGATCAGCGGGGGTCGCGGACCCAGTACTTC. Translated, it gives CASSDQRGSRTQYF. The chain recombines TRBV10-1 with TRBJ2-5; 8 bases agree with TRBD2. The J segment lost 7 bases and the V segment lost 3 bases, leaving 7 bases of the junction unmatched. CDR1 WNHNN and CDR2 SYGVQD come from the germline V gene (reference sequence). The CDR3 sequence is 14 residues long.

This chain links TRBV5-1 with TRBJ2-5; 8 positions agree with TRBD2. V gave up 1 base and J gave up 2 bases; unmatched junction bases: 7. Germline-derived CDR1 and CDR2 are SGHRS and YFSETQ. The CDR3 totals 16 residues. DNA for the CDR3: TGCGCCAGCAGCTTGAGTTCGGGAGGGGGTCAAGAGACCCAGTACTTC. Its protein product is CASSLSSGGGQETQYF.

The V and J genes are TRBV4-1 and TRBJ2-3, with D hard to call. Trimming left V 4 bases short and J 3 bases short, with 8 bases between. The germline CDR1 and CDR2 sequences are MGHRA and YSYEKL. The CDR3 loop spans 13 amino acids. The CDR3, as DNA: TGCGCCAGCAGCCCGCGAAAGACAGATACGCAGTATTTT. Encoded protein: CASSPRKTDTQYF.